This TCR beta chain is drawn from a study of PD-L1 blockade in urothelial cancer. The CDR3 has 13 amino acids. V shed 2 bases and J shed 3 bases, with 8 bases lying between them. Germline CDR1 reads SGHTA; CDR2 reads FQGTGA. Sequencing used immunoSEQ multiplex PCR; TCRdb keeps in-frame clones, though not all of them. The sample consists of tens of thousands of clones, roughly 86% of them appearing once. The sequence was collected from a man aged 65 to 79 with urothelial cancer. The gene calls are TRBV7-3 and TRBJ2-7, with D uncertain. Sample: PBMCs, taken around atezolizumab (anti-PD-L1) treatment. The chain's CDR3 is CASSLGLNYEQYF. In DNA form, the CDR3 reads TGTGCCAGCAGCTTAGGGCTAAACTACGAGCAGTACTTC. Complete variable domain (other parts from reference TRBV7-3 and TRBJ2-7): GAGVSQTPSNKVTEKGKYVELRCDPISGHTALYWYRQSLGQGPEFLIYFQGTGAADDSGLPNDRFFAVRPEGSVSTLKIQRTERGDSAVYLCASSLGLNYEQYFGPGTRLTVT.